The 32 T cell receptor beta chains given below trace back to one sample, sequenced in a study of cytomegalovirus exposure and HLA in healthy donors. The primer mix had 60 Vbeta and 13 Jbeta primers. The table came from immunoSEQ multiplex PCR; TCRdb's copy has only in-frame clones and leaves some out. The sample includes roughly 100,000 clones, approximately 80% of them seen just once. The specimen was PBMCs. The source is a man aged 25-45 years in good health and CMV-seronegative.

This clone was counted a single time. CDR3 bases: TGTGCCAGCAGTTCTCCAGGGGAAAGATACAATGAGCAGTTCTTC. This translates into CASSSPGERYNEQFF. This rearrangement joins TRBV28 to TRBJ2-1; D is possibly TRBD1 (6 bases). CDR1 and CDR2 (germline): MDHEN, SYDVKM. There are 15 residues in the CDR3. V was pared by 4 bases and J by 4 bases, with 14 bases between.

This chain joins TRBV12-1 and TRBJ2-2; the table's TRBD2 call for D was not verified on the DNA. TRBV12-1 is flagged as a pseudogene. This CDR3 is built from 16 residues. In DNA, the CDR3 is TGTGCCAGCAGCTCCCCCCCCGGGACTGTCACCGGGGAGCTGTTTTTT. Its protein product is CASSSPPGTVTGELFF.

V gene TRBV6-4 combines with J gene TRBJ1-1; possible D gene TRBD1, 6 bases. CDR1 and CDR2 (germline): MRHNA, SNTAGT. The CDR3 covers 14 residues. The V end lost 6 bases, the J end lost 4 bases, and 15 bases lay between the germline ends. CDR3 amino acids: CASRPQGGGTEAFF. Here the CDR3 DNA reads TGTGCCAGCAGACCACAGGGTGGTGGCACTGAAGCTTTCTTT.

The gene calls are TRBV15 and TRBJ2-7, with 8 nucleotides matching TRBD2. Germline trimming cut 3 bases from V and 5 bases from J; bases unmatched to any gene: 12. CDR3 length equals 16 residues. Germline CDR1 LNHNV, CDR2 YYDKDF (reference sequence). The CDR3 DNA reads TGTGCCACCAGCAGTCCCCCGGGACTAGACGCTGACGAGCAGTACTTC. Translated: CATSSPPGLDADEQYF.

This clone was detected only a few times. The chain carries TRBV10-3 and TRBJ1-2; 7 bases align to TRBD1. CDR3 size: 12 residues. V was pared by 11 bases and J by 5 bases, with 8 bases of the junction left unmatched. Germline values: CDR1 ENHRY, CDR2 SYGVKD. The CDR3 is CAAGGKEYGYTF. CDR3 coding DNA: TGTGCCGCAGGGGGTAAGGAATATGGCTACACCTTC.

The genes are TRBV5-8 and TRBJ1-3; a weak D match, TRBD1 (6 bases). The CDR3 consists of 14 residues. Germline-derived CDR1 and CDR2 are SGHTS and YDEGEE. V was clipped by 4 bases and J by 4 bases, with 12 bases between them. The CDR3 coding sequence is TGTGCCAGCAGCCGGAACAGGGCCGGAAACACCATATATTTT. Protein product: CASSRNRAGNTIYF.

A note on this clone: At one end, the junction sequence differs from germline, possibly due to a read error. This chain connects TRBV7-7 to TRBJ2-7, with TRBD1 as a possible D gene (6 bases). In germline, CDR1 is SSHAT, CDR2 FNYEAQ (reference sequence). The CDR3 is 12 residues long. CDR3 loop: CASSKGGDEQYF. The CDR3 nucleotides read TGTGCTAGCAGCAAAGGGGGAGACGAGCAGTACTTC.

This clone was recorded a few times. This rearrangement joins TRBV12-5 to TRBJ2-2; 12 positions agree with TRBD1. CDR1 is LGHNT, CDR2 FRNRAP, per germline. CDR3 length: 17 residues. V was pared by 6 bases and J by 1 base, with 6 bases of the junction left unmatched. The CDR3 loop reads CASGRDRGRVNTGELFF. Here the CDR3 DNA reads TGTGCTAGTGGCCGGGACAGGGGGCGAGTGAACACCGGGGAGCTGTTTTTT. The full variable domain, completed using reference TRBV12-5 and TRBJ2-2, is DARVTQTPRHKVTEMGQEVTMRCQPILGHNTVFWYRQTMMQGLELLAYFRNRAPLDDSGMPKDRFSAEMPDATLATLKIQPSEPRDSAVYFCASGRDRGRVNTGELFFGEGSRLTVL.

The chain employs TRBV10-3 and TRBJ1-2; the match to TRBD1 covers 8 bases. The germline CDR1 and CDR2 sequences are ENHRY and SYGVKD. The CDR3 length is 16 residues. The junction had 12 bases not matched to a gene; V was cut back by 6 bases and J by 3 bases. The CDR3 nucleotides read TGTGCCATCAGCCTACCGCGGGGACAGGCATACTATGGCTACACCTTC. Protein: CAISLPRGQAYYGYTF.

The sample holds a few counts of this clone. The chain is built from TRBV4-1 and TRBJ2-3, with a weak D call TRBD2 (5 bases). The CDR3 loop spans 16 amino acids. V lost 2 bases and J lost 0, with 12 bases in between. Germline-derived CDR1 and CDR2 are MGHRA and YSYEKL. The CDR3 sequence is CASSQPRAKSTDTQYF. DNA for the CDR3: TGCGCCAGCAGCCAACCGAGGGCGAAGAGCACAGATACGCAGTATTTT.

The chain recombines TRBV5-4 with TRBJ2-1; 7 bases are shared with TRBD1. CDR3 length: 15 residues. J gave up 1 base and V 3 bases, and 4 bases lay outside the gene matches. The germline V gene has CDR1 SGHNT and CDR2 YYREEE (reference sequence). The CDR3 sequence: CASSSRGLSYNEQFF. CDR3 sequence (DNA): TGTGCCAGCAGCTCAAGGGGGCTTTCCTACAATGAGCAGTTCTTC. Based on the CDR3 plus reference TRBV5-4 and TRBJ2-1, the full variable domain is ETGVTQSPTHLIKTRGQQVTLRCSSQSGHNTVSWYQQALGQGPQFIFQYYREEENGRGNFPPRFSGLQFPNYSSELNVNALELDDSALYLCASSSRGLSYNEQFFGPGTRLTVL.

V and J are TRBV27 and TRBJ2-3, with 12 bases matching TRBD1. J gave up 5 bases and V 5 bases, and 5 bases lay outside the gene matches. This CDR3 has 15 residues. Germline assignment: CDR1 MNHEY and CDR2 SMNVEV (reference sequence). In nucleotides, the CDR3 is TGTGCCAGCAGTACCGGGACAGGGGGCGAAGATACGCAGTATTTT. Its protein product is CASSTGTGGEDTQYF.

The chain couples TRBV28 to TRBJ2-5; D is undetermined. The tail of the sequence fits TRBJ2-7 better, so the J call may be wrong. This CDR3 is built from 14 residues. The germline V gene has CDR1 MDHEN and CDR2 SYDVKM. The CDR3 bases are TGTGCCAGCAGTTCTACACCAATACACTACGAGCAGTACTTC. Encoded protein: CASSSTPIHYEQYF.

The chain joins TRBV27 to TRBJ2-2, with 8 bases fitting TRBD1. The junction had 8 bases not matched to a gene; V was cut back by 2 bases and J by 6 bases. Germline V gene lookup returns CDR1 MNHEY and CDR2 SMNVEV (reference sequence). The CDR3 totals 16 residues. CDR3 sequence reads: CASSLDRGTWAGELFF. The CDR3, as DNA: TGTGCCAGCAGTTTAGACAGGGGAACATGGGCCGGGGAGCTGTTTTTT.

The V call is TRBV28, the J call TRBJ1-3; maybe TRBD1 (5 bases). This CDR3 has 15 residues. Germline V CDR1 and CDR2: MDHEN, SYDVKM. The ends were cut back, 2 bases at V and 4 bases at J, with 12 bases in the middle. DNA for the CDR3: TGTGCCAGCAGTTTACCCGGGGGATCCGGAAACACCATATATTTT. This codes for CASSLPGGSGNTIYF.

The genes are TRBV2 and TRBJ1-2, with 8 bases that match TRBD1. Trimming took 5 bases from V and 12 from J; bases not matched to a gene: 14. Germline CDR1 SNHLY, CDR2 FYNNEI. The CDR3 covers 14 residues. CDR3 sequence: CASSFQGAREGHTF. CDR3 bases: TGTGCCAGCAGTTTTCAGGGGGCGCGGGAGGGACACACCTTC.

This chain joins TRBV25-1 and TRBJ2-5; the match to TRBD1 covers 8 bases. From germline, CDR1 is MGHDK and CDR2 SYGVNS. V trimming: 5 bases; J trimming: 0 bases; junction bases outside the gene matches: 5. The CDR3 spans 15 residues. CDR3 DNA sequence: TGTGCCAGCAGTTACAGGGGGTGGTACCAAGAGACCCAGTACTTC. This encodes CASSYRGWYQETQYF.

The chain uses TRBV25-1 and TRBJ2-7; D not certain. The germline gives CDR1 MGHDK, CDR2 SYGVNS. The CDR3 extends over 11 amino acids. V lost 6 bases and J 4 bases, leaving 7 bases between the germline ends. In DNA, the CDR3 is TGTGCCAGCAGCACCGGTTACGAGCAGTACTTC. Translation: CASSTGYEQYF.

This chain uses TRBV6-5 with TRBJ2-7; 11 nucleotides line up with TRBD1. V shed 4 bases and J 5 bases; nucleotides not matched to a gene: 7. CDR3 length: 15 amino acids. From germline, CDR1 is MNHEY and CDR2 SVGAGI. This CDR3 is CASSFGQGAKNEQYF. The CDR3, as DNA: TGTGCCAGCAGTTTCGGACAGGGGGCTAAAAACGAGCAGTACTTC.

This clone was found a few times. V and J are TRBV6-6 and TRBJ1-1; no clear D gene. Looked up from germline, CDR1 is MNHNY and CDR2 is SVGAGI (reference sequence). Trimming removed 7 bases at V and 1 base at J, with 10 bases between. The CDR3 extends over 13 amino acids. CDR3 nucleotides: TGTGCCAGCACCCGAGGGCGGAACACTGAAGCTTTCTTT. It specifies CASTRGRNTEAFF.

The CDR3: CASSLAGTGSYEQYF. CDR3 in DNA: TGTGCCAGCAGCTTAGCCGGGACAGGGAGCTACGAGCAGTACTTC. This chain joins TRBV7-6 and TRBJ2-7; 9 bases match TRBD1. J lost 3 bases, V lost 0 bases, and 3 bases had no gene match. Germline CDR1 SGHVS, CDR2 FNYEAQ. The CDR3 spans 15 residues.

The rearrangement uses TRBV10-2 and TRBJ1-4, with D perhaps matching TRBD1 (6 bases). The CDR3 consists of 15 residues. Germline-derived CDR1 and CDR2 are WSHSY and SAAADI. V dropped 6 bases and J dropped 8 bases, with 19 bases sitting between them. CDR3 amino acids: CASRTAGGAGEKLFF. The CDR3 DNA sequence: TGCGCCAGCAGGACCGCGGGGGGCGCAGGGGAAAAACTGTTTTTT.

This clone came up a few times. The chain carries TRBV25-1 and TRBJ2-1, with TRBD2 matching over 9 bases. The CDR3 runs 14 residues. Germline V gene data show CDR1 as MGHDK and CDR2 as SYGVNS. V lost 4 bases and J lost 4; bases outside the gene matches: 2. CDR3 residues: CASSGLAGYNEQFF. The DNA of the CDR3 is TGTGCCAGCAGTGGGCTAGCGGGATACAATGAGCAGTTCTTC.

As to this clone: One end of the junction is discordant with germline, which a read error may explain. The chain couples TRBV10-3 to TRBJ2-5; 15 nucleotides agree with TRBD2. Germline V lookup: CDR1 ENHRY, CDR2 SYGVKD. This CDR3 spans 15 amino acids. CDR3 residues: CAIRGLAGGQEPQYF. The DNA of the CDR3 is TGTGCCATCAGGGGACTAGCGGGAGGTCAAGAGCCCCAGTACTTC.

The chain recombines TRBV5-1 with TRBJ2-1; perhaps TRBD2 as D (5 bases). CDR1 is SGHRS and CDR2 is YFSETQ in the germline V gene. This CDR3 is built from 15 residues. V lost 0 bases and J 0 bases, leaving 7 bases between the germline ends. The CDR3 spells CASSLDGDSYNEQFF. In nucleotides, the CDR3 is TGCGCCAGCAGCTTGGACGGGGACTCCTACAATGAGCAGTTCTTC.

The chain links TRBV19 to TRBJ1-2, with a weak D call TRBD1 (5 bases). The CDR3 totals 13 residues. The V gene lost 7 bases and the J gene lost 4 bases, with 13 bases spanning the gap. The germline CDR1 and CDR2 sequences are LNHDA and SQIVND (reference sequence). The CDR3 sequence is CASTGDRPYGYTF. CDR3 sequence (DNA): TGTGCCAGTACAGGCGACAGACCCTATGGCTACACCTTC.

The chain has TRBV6-5 and TRBJ2-4; 7 positions match TRBD1. The CDR3 is 13 residues long. The germline V gene encodes CDR1 MNHEY and CDR2 SVGAGI. V shed 6 bases, J shed 6 bases, and the junction held 5 bases outside the gene matches. Written as DNA, the CDR3 is TGTGCCAGCAGACCGGACAGGCGAAACATTCAGTACTTC. It specifies CASRPDRRNIQYF.

In this sample, this clone turned up a few times. The V and J genes are TRBV10-3 and TRBJ1-2; D might be TRBD1 (6 bases). The CDR3 sequence is 15 residues long. Trimming left V 0 bases short and J 0 bases short, with 8 bases between. Per germline, CDR1 ENHRY and CDR2 SYGVKD. CDR3 sequence: CAISESGTTNYGYTF. In nucleotides, the CDR3 is TGTGCCATCAGTGAGTCTGGGACAACTAACTATGGCTACACCTTC.

The chain employs TRBV28 and TRBJ2-7, with TRBD2 matching 9 bases. The CDR3 covers 15 residues. Germline V gene sequence: CDR1 MDHEN, CDR2 SYDVKM. V lost 3 bases, J lost 2 bases, and 5 bases stayed unmatched. CDR3 nucleotides: TGTGCCAGCAGTTTGTGGCTAGCGGGAACCTACGAGCAGTACTTC. As protein: CASSLWLAGTYEQYF.

The chain links TRBV19 to TRBJ1-2, with 7 bases matching TRBD1. The CDR3 is 13 residues long. Germline values: CDR1 LNHDA, CDR2 SQIVND (reference sequence). Trimming removed 3 bases from V and 6 bases from J; junction bases left unmatched: 4. The CDR3 nucleotides are TGTGCCAGTAGTATTCCGACAGGGAATGGCTACACCTTC. Its protein product is CASSIPTGNGYTF. The entire variable domain, with the rest obtained from reference TRBV19 and TRBJ1-2, is as follows: DGGITQSPKYLFRKEGQNVTLSCEQNLNHDAMYWYRQDPGQGLRLIYYSQIVNDFQKGDIAEGYSVSREKKESFPLTVTSAQKNPTAFYLCASSIPTGNGYTFGSGTRLTVV.

The chain couples TRBV4-3 to TRBJ1-1, with 11 bases lining up with TRBD1. The germline CDR1 and CDR2 sequences are LGHNA and YSLEER. This CDR3 comprises 15 residues. The J segment lost 3 bases and the V segment lost 5 bases, leaving 5 bases of the junction unmatched. The CDR3 DNA sequence: TGCGCCAGCAGCGCCGGGACAGGGGGATACACTGAAGCTTTCTTT. Protein sequence: CASSAGTGGYTEAFF.

The chain employs TRBV7-9 and TRBJ1-4, with D perhaps matching TRBD1 (5 bases). Germline lookup yields CDR1 SEHNR and CDR2 FQNEAQ (reference sequence). There are 12 residues in the CDR3. V was pared by 4 bases and J by 8 bases, with 8 bases between. The CDR3 protein is CASSSGGEKLFF. The CDR3 DNA follows: TGTGCCAGCAGCTCGGGGGGGGAAAAACTGTTTTTT.